The 5 T cell receptor beta chains below were found in one sample sequenced in a study of control samples from healthy donors and cancer patients. The protocol was immunoSEQ multiplex PCR, while the TCRdb copy is restricted to in-frame clones and leaves out a portion. The sample consists of 75,000 to 90,000 clones, about nine tenths of them appearing once. Source material: PBMCs. Source of these receptors: a woman between 50 and 59 years old with colorectal cancer.

The J gene is TRBJ2-3, the V gene TRBV29-1, with a possible D match to TRBD2 (5 bases). The CDR3 spans 13 residues. Deletions cut 7 bases from V and 5 bases from J, with 16 bases between. In germline, CDR1 is SQVTM, CDR2 ANQGSEA. CDR3 in amino acids: CSATDGGIDTQYF. As DNA, the CDR3 is TGCAGCGCCACGGACGGAGGAATAGATACGCAGTATTTT.

This chain uses TRBV7-3 with TRBJ2-6; 9 nucleotides align to TRBD1. CDR1 is SGHTA and CDR2 is FQGTGA in the germline V gene. Trimming removed 1 base from V and 1 base from J; junction bases left unmatched: 5. The CDR3 has 18 amino acids. CDR3 DNA sequence: TGTGCCAGCAGCTTAATGGGGACAGGGAAGTCTGGGGCCAACGTCCTGACTTTC. Translated: CASSLMGTGKSGANVLTF.

This chain joins TRBV5-1 and TRBJ2-3; 7 bases align to TRBD2. The V and J ends lost 3 bases and 2 bases, in that order; junction bases with no gene match: 15. The CDR3 contains 18 residues. Germline assignment: CDR1 SGHRS and CDR2 YFSETQ. The CDR3 bases are TGCGCCAGCAGCTACCTAACAGCTGGAGCGGGGTCCACAGATACGCAGTATTTT. This sequence encodes CASSYLTAGAGSTDTQYF.

The V call is TRBV9, the J call TRBJ1-4; 9 positions agree with TRBD1. The CDR3 is 17 residues long. The V gene's germline CDR1 is SGDLS and CDR2 YYNGEE. Trimming removed 1 base from V and 0 bases from J; junction bases left unmatched: 4. The CDR3 nucleotides are TGTGCCAGCAGCGTAAACACAGGGGGCTCAACTAATGAAAAACTGTTTTTT. It is translated as CASSVNTGGSTNEKLFF. Full variable domain (rest looked up from reference TRBV9 and TRBJ1-4): DSGVTQTPKHLITATGQRVTLRCSPRSGDLSVYWYQQSLDQGLQFLIQYYNGEERAKGNILERFSAQQFPDLHSELNLSSLELGDSALYFCASSVNTGGSTNEKLFFGSGTQLSVL.

The V gene is TRBV5-6, the J gene TRBJ1-2, with no clear D. This CDR3 comprises 14 residues. The V end lost 1 base, the J end lost 0 bases, and 7 bases lay between the germline ends. CDR1 and CDR2 from the germline V gene are SGHDT and YYEEEE. The CDR3 reads CASSLITPNYGYTF. The CDR3 region has the DNA TGTGCCAGCAGCTTGATAACACCTAACTATGGCTACACCTTC.